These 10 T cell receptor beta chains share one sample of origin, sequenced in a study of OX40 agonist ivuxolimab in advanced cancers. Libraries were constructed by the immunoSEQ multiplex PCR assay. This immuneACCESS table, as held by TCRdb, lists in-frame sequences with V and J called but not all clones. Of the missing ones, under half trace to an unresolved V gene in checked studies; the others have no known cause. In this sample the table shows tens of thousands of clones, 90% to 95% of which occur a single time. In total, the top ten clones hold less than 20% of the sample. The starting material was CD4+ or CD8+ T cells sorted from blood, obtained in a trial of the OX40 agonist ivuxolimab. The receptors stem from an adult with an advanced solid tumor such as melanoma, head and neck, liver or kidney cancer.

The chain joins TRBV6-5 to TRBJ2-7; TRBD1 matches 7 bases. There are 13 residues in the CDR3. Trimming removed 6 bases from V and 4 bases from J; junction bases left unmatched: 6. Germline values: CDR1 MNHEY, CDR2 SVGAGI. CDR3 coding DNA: TGTGCCAGCAGACGACAGGGATATTACGAGCAGTACTTC. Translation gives CASRRQGYYEQYF.

CDR3: CASSFDRAAFF. The CDR3 DNA reads as TGTGCCAGCAGTTTCGACAGGGCAGCTTTCTTT. The chain has TRBV6-1 and TRBJ1-1, with TRBD1 matching over 7 bases. CDR3 size: 11 residues. Germline V gene data show CDR1 as MNHNS and CDR2 as SASEGT. The V and J ends lost 5 bases and 10 bases, in that order; junction bases with no gene match: 4.

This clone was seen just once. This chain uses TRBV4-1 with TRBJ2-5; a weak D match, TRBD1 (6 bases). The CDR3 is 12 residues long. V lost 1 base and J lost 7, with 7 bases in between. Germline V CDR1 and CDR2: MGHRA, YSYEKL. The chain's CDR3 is CASSQAGVTQYF. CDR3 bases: TGCGCCAGCAGCCAAGCAGGGGTGACCCAGTACTTC.

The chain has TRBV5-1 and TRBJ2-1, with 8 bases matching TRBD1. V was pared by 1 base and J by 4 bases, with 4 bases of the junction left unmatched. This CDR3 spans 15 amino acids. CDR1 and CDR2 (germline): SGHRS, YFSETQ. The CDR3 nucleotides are TGCGCCAGCAGCTTGTCCAGGGGGCAGTACAATGAGCAGTTCTTC. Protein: CASSLSRGQYNEQFF.

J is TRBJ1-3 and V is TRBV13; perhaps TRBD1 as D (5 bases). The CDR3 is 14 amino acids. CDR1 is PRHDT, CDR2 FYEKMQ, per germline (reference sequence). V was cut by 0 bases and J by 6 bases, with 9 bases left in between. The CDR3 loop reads CASSLGGLQNTIYF. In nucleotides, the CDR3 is TGTGCCAGCAGCTTAGGGGGGCTTCAAAACACCATATATTTT.

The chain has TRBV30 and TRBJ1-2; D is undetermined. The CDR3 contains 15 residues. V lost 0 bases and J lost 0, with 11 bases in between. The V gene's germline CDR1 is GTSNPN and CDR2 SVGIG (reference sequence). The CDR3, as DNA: TGTGCCTGGAGTGTGTGGGCACTAACTAACTATGGCTACACCTTC. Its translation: CAWSVWALTNYGYTF.

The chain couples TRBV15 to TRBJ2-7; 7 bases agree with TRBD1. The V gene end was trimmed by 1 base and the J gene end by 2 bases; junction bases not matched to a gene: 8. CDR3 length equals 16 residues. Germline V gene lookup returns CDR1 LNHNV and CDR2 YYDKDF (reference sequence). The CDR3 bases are TGTGCCACCAGCAGAGCGATCGGGACAGCGACCTACGAGCAGTACTTC. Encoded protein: CATSRAIGTATYEQYF.

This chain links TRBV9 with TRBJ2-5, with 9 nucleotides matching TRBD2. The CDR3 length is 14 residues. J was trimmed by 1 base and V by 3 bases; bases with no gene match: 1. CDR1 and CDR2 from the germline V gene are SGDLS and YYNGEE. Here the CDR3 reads CASSATSGQETQYF. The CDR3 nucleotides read TGTGCCAGCAGCGCGACTAGCGGCCAAGAGACCCAGTACTTC.

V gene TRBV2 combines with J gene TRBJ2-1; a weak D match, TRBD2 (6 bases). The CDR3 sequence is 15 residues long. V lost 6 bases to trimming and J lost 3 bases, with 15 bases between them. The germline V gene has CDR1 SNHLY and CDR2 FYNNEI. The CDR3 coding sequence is TGTGCCAGCAGCCTTACTGGGGGACTCTACAATGAGCAGTTCTTC. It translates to CASSLTGGLYNEQFF.

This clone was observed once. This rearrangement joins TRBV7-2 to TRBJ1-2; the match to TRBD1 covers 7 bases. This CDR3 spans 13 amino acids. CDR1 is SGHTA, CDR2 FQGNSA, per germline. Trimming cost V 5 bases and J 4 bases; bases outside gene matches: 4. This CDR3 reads CASSARDSYGYTF. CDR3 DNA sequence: TGTGCCAGCAGCGCCCGGGACAGCTATGGCTACACCTTC.